The 20 T cell receptor beta chains listed next were all sequenced from one sample in a study of blood T cell repertoires in COVID-19. This table comes from immunoSEQ multiplex PCR, and its TCRdb copy is limited to in-frame clones, with some not included. The sample contains over 120,000 clones, roughly 84% of which appear only once. Sequenced material: peripheral blood. The source is a human donor with acute or convalescent COVID-19. The donor label of this sample is uncertain.

A few counts support this clone. This chain uses TRBV5-4 with TRBJ1-3; 8 bases are shared with TRBD1. From germline, CDR1 is SGHNT and CDR2 YYREEE (reference sequence). Unmatched junction bases numbered 6, after V lost 4 bases and J lost 3 bases. The CDR3 is 15 residues long. CDR3 in amino acids: CASSATGAGGNTIYF. In DNA, the CDR3 is TGTGCCAGCAGCGCGACAGGGGCTGGTGGAAACACCATATATTTT.

J is TRBJ2-4 and V is TRBV4-3; 8 bases line up with TRBD2. CDR1 is LGHNA, CDR2 YSLEER, per germline. V trimming: 1 base; J trimming: 6 bases; junction bases outside the gene matches: 8. This CDR3 has 16 amino acids. CDR3 sequence reads: CASSQALAGDLNIQYF. In DNA form, the CDR3 reads TGCGCCAGCAGCCAAGCTCTAGCGGGCGACCTAAACATTCAGTACTTC.

This clone was seen a few times. The chain uses TRBV11-3 and TRBJ1-1; D call uncertain. This CDR3 has 15 amino acids. In germline, CDR1 is SGHNT, CDR2 YENEEA. The V end lost 1 base, the J end lost 0 bases, and 9 bases lay between the germline ends. The CDR3 sequence: CASSLGGSMNTEAFF. The CDR3 DNA is TGTGCCAGCAGCTTAGGCGGCAGTATGAACACTGAAGCTTTCTTT.

This sequence joins TRBV5-4 and TRBJ1-3; tentatively, D is TRBD1 (5 bases). CDR3 length: 15 residues. The V and J ends lost 5 bases and 2 bases respectively, with 14 bases between them. Germline-derived CDR1 and CDR2 are SGHNT and YYREEE (reference sequence). In DNA form, the CDR3 reads TGTGCCAGCAGTTGGGGCGTGGGTGCTGGAAACACCATATATTTT. Its translation: CASSWGVGAGNTIYF.

About this clone: A junction end diverges from the germline sequence, so it may reflect a read error. The chain joins TRBV7-7 to TRBJ2-1, with TRBD1 as a possible D gene (7 bases). The CDR3 loop spans 16 amino acids. Germline CDR1 and CDR2: SSHAT and FNYEAQ (reference sequence). As DNA, the CDR3 is TGTGCTAGCAGCTCCAGGACAGGTGCCTCGGGGGATGAGCAGTTCTTC. This translates into CASSSRTGASGDEQFF.

The genes are TRBV28 and TRBJ1-1; no clear D gene. The germline gives CDR1 MDHEN, CDR2 SYDVKM. The CDR3 length is 13 residues. Trimming cost V 4 bases and J 4 bases, with 10 bases left between them. DNA for the CDR3: TGTGCCAGCAGTTCCGGGAGGAGCACTGAAGCTTTCTTT. Protein product: CASSSGRSTEAFF.

This clone was seen a few times. This rearrangement joins TRBV4-3 to TRBJ1-1; D is perhaps TRBD1 (6 bases). Germline V lookup: CDR1 LGHNA, CDR2 YSLEER. V was clipped by 0 bases and J by 5 bases, with 31 bases between them. The CDR3 covers 21 residues. CDR3 sequence (DNA): TGCGCCAGCAGCCAAGAGGGTGTTTCAGTCAGGGGAGCTGTTATGGTGACTGAAGCTTTCTTT. This encodes CASSQEGVSVRGAVMVTEAFF.

CDR3 in amino acids: CASSFSSVGANVLTF. CDR3 coding DNA: TGCGCCAGCAGCTTCAGTTCTGTGGGGGCCAACGTCCTGACTTTC. J is TRBJ2-6 and V is TRBV5-1; D is unresolved. In germline, CDR1 is SGHRS, CDR2 YFSETQ. The CDR3 is made up of 15 amino acids. The V end was cut by 2 bases, the J end by 4 bases, with 10 bases between.

This chain joins TRBV14 and TRBJ2-2; D unresolved. This CDR3 spans 15 amino acids. Trimming cost V 1 base and J 6 bases, with 12 bases left between them. The germline gives CDR1 SGHDN, CDR2 FVKESK. CDR3 region: CASSQGQFLAGELFF. The CDR3 nucleotides read TGTGCCAGCAGCCAAGGGCAGTTTTTGGCCGGGGAGCTGTTTTTT.

This rearrangement joins TRBV29-1 to TRBJ2-1; D unresolved. Trimming removed 4 bases from V and 4 bases from J, with 5 bases in between. This CDR3 is built from 11 residues. Per germline, CDR1 SQVTM and CDR2 ANQGSEA. This CDR3 reads CSVATYNEQFF. The DNA for the CDR3 is TGCAGCGTTGCGACTTACAATGAGCAGTTCTTC.

This clone appeared once. The V gene is TRBV24-1, the J gene TRBJ2-5, with 7 nucleotides matching TRBD1. The CDR3 spans 16 residues. Germline V gene data show CDR1 as KGHDR and CDR2 as SFDVKD. Losses at the gene ends were 3 bases for V and 5 bases for J; bases not matched to a gene: 11. The CDR3 nucleotides read TGTGCCACCAGTGATCGTTCTGTGACAGGGTCGGAGACCCAGTACTTC. This gives the protein CATSDRSVTGSETQYF.

The V and J genes are TRBV5-6 and TRBJ2-3, with TRBD2 matching over 11 bases. The CDR3 covers 15 residues. CDR1 is SGHDT and CDR2 is YYEEEE in the germline V gene. Trimming took 3 bases from V and 7 from J; bases not matched to a gene: 7. The CDR3 here is CASSSIAGGGHTQYF. CDR3 in DNA: TGTGCCAGCAGCTCAATAGCGGGAGGGGGCCATACGCAGTATTTT.

The chain uses TRBV27 and TRBJ1-1, with D maybe TRBD1 (5 bases). V lost 5 bases, J lost 4 bases, and 17 bases lay in between. Germline CDR1 and CDR2: MNHEY and SMNVEV (reference sequence). The CDR3 runs 15 residues. CDR3 in DNA: TGTGCCAGCAGTCGCCAAGTTGGGGGGGGCACTGAAGCTTTCTTT. It specifies CASSRQVGGGTEAFF.

Only a few counts were recorded for this clone. The V call is TRBV30, the J call TRBJ1-1; D may be TRBD1 (5 bases). Germline V gene sequence: CDR1 GTSNPN, CDR2 SVGIG (reference sequence). This CDR3 is built from 16 residues. V was clipped by 6 bases and J by 3 bases, with 23 bases between them. The CDR3 region is CACTHQGRGRDTEAFF. The CDR3 nucleotides read TGTGCCTGCACACACCAAGGCCGGGGGAGGGACACTGAAGCTTTCTTT.

This rearrangement joins TRBV6-6 to TRBJ1-3, with no clear D. The V gene's germline CDR1 is MNHNY and CDR2 SVGAGI (reference sequence). The CDR3 extends over 14 amino acids. V was shortened by 2 bases and J by 0 bases, with 5 bases between the two germline ends. CDR3 sequence (DNA): TGTGCCAGCAGTTACCTAGACTCTGGAAACACCATATATTTT. It is translated as CASSYLDSGNTIYF.

The V gene is TRBV27, the J gene TRBJ2-2; 13 bases match TRBD2. CDR1 is MNHEY and CDR2 is SMNVEV in the germline V gene (reference sequence). The CDR3 totals 16 residues. V was pared by 5 bases and J by 4 bases, with 4 bases of the junction left unmatched. The CDR3 loop is CASSLRTSGSTGELFF. As DNA, the CDR3 is TGTGCCAGCAGTCTCCGGACTAGCGGGAGCACCGGGGAGCTGTTTTTT.

The gene calls are TRBV27 and TRBJ2-1; D is undetermined. V lost 2 bases and J lost 4, with 6 bases in between. The CDR3 totals 13 residues. Germline CDR1 and CDR2: MNHEY and SMNVEV (reference sequence). The CDR3 region has the DNA TGTGCCAGCAGTTTAAGCCAATACAATGAGCAGTTCTTC. It is translated as CASSLSQYNEQFF.

This clone was counted a few times. V gene TRBV19 combines with J gene TRBJ2-5, with unresolved D. The germline V gene has CDR1 LNHDA and CDR2 SQIVND (reference sequence). V was trimmed by 2 bases and J by 1 base, leaving 8 bases between them. This CDR3 has 14 amino acids. The CDR3 DNA follows: TGTGCCAGTAGTATAACTCAAACCCAAGAGACCCAGTACTTC. The encoded protein is CASSITQTQETQYF.

In DNA, the CDR3 is TGTGCCAGTAGTATAGATCGTACAGGGCAACTGTTTTTT. It encodes CASSIDRTGQLFF. The chain is built from TRBV19 and TRBJ1-4; D is possibly TRBD1 (6 bases). Germline V gene sequence: CDR1 LNHDA, CDR2 SQIVND (reference sequence). Between the trimmed V and J ends, which lost 0 bases and 12 bases, there was a span of 11 bases. The CDR3 consists of 13 residues.

The chain joins TRBV15 to TRBJ1-1; TRBD1 matches at 7 bases. The J segment lost 4 bases and the V segment lost 5 bases, leaving 7 bases of the junction unmatched. This CDR3 comprises 14 residues. Germline V CDR1 and CDR2: LNHNV, YYDKDF (reference sequence). CDR3 protein: CATSAGQVGTEAFF. Here the CDR3 DNA reads TGTGCCACCAGCGCCGGACAGGTCGGCACTGAAGCTTTCTTT.